Described below is a single T cell receptor (beta chain) sequence and its context. What it binds is not known. The data are from a study of cytomegalovirus exposure and HLA in healthy donors. The study, taken as a whole, reports: Later on, a genetic analysis was performed. It linked a missense variant in DCLRE1C with V- and J-gene trimming of TCR beta.

This CDR3 comprises 14 residues. V was cut by 1 base and J by 6 bases, with 10 bases left in between. CDR1 and CDR2 from the germline V gene are KGHSH and LQKENI. 60 Vbeta and 13 Jbeta primers were used in PCR. Here immunoSEQ multiplex PCR was the method, and the copy in TCRdb shows in-frame clones only, minus some. Here the sample table reports 70,000 or so clones. The chain recombines TRBV18 with TRBJ2-1; the D gene is possibly TRBD2 (6 bases). The clonotype originates from a female donor in good health and CMV-seropositive. The sequenced material came from PBMCs. The CDR3 protein is CASSPRRELNEQFF. The CDR3 nucleotides read TGTGCCAGCTCACCACGTCGGGAGCTCAATGAGCAGTTCTTC.